What follows describes a single T cell receptor beta chain. The J segment lost 6 bases and the V segment lost 6 bases, leaving 8 bases of the junction unmatched. This CDR3 has 14 residues. Germline CDR1 and CDR2: MDHEN and SYDVKM. The entry originates in a study of blood T cell repertoires in COVID-19. Study in general: The origin of the acute and convalescent COVID-19 samples was the United States, Italy and Spain. The cDNA or gDNA used as material had been derived from T cells, B-cell-depleted T cells, or PBMCs.

One Seattle source followed patients from active infection through their disease course. Per the original data handling: How many nucleated cells were present was estimated from reference gene primer amplification. Sequencing was performed with immunoSEQ multiplex PCR; in TCRdb, only in-frame clones are kept and a portion is missing. V and J calls plus clone size are reproduced from that table; the DNA served to infer D and trimming. This table has about 210,000 clones, approximately 81% appearing once. The sequenced material came from peripheral blood. V is TRBV28 and J is TRBJ2-3; 8 nucleotides align to TRBD2. The TCR comes from a woman at least 80 years old with COVID-19, enrolled during active disease. CDR3 protein: CASSLAGLRDTQYF. DNA of the CDR3: TGTGCCAGCAGCTTAGCGGGGTTGCGGGATACGCAGTATTTT.